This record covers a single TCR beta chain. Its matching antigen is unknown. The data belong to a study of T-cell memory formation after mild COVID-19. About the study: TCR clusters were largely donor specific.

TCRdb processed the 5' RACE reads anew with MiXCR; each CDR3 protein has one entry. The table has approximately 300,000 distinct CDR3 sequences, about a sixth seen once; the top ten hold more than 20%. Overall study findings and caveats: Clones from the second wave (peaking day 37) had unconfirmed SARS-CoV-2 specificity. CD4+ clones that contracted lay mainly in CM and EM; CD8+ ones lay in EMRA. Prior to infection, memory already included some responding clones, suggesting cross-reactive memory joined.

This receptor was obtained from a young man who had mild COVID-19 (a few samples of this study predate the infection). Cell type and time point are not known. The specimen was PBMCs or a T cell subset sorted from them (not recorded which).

Here the CDR3 reads CSARAYWDSSEAFF. The CDR3 region has the DNA TGCAGTGCGCGTGCCTATTGGGACAGCTCTGAAGCTTTCTTT. The rearrangement links TRBV20-1 to TRBJ1-1; TRBD1 matches 7 bases. CDR1 DFQATT and CDR2 SNEGSKA come from the germline V gene (reference sequence). Germline trimming cut 6 bases from V and 6 bases from J; bases unmatched to any gene: 13. CDR3 length equals 14 residues.